The rows below give T cell receptor beta chains drawn from one sample of a study of blood T cells in healthy people across ages. MiXCR was run by TCRdb on the 5' RACE reads, yielding one entry per CDR3 protein. Of hundreds of thousands of distinct CDR3 sequences listed, 45% to 70% are singletons. The specimen sequenced was blood. The receptors here all came from a middle-aged man in good health. The CDR3 runs from the conserved cysteine through the conserved F or W. A D gene is named only where the DNA matches it firmly. Clone size is given for some rows only: seen once, a few or many times, or a class if the clone is expanded.

d_call | clone_size | j_call | v_call | cdr3_aa | cdr3_nt
NA | NA | TRBJ1-5 | TRBV15 | CATSREVSVNQPQHF | TGCGCCACCAGCAGAGAAGTGTCAGTTAATCAGCCCCAGCATTTT
NA | NA | TRBJ1-3 | TRBV29-1 | CSVAWNSGNTIYF | TGCAGCGTTGCATGGAACTCTGGAAACACCATATATTTT
NA | once | TRBJ1-1 | TRBV3-1 | CASLNRGANTEAFF | TGTGCCAGCCTAAATCGGGGGGCGAACACTGAAGCTTTCTTT
TRBD1 | once | TRBJ2-7 | TRBV19 | CASSRQGLSYEQYF | TGTGCCAGTAGTCGACAGGGCCTGAGCTACGAGCAGTACTTC
NA | NA | TRBJ2-1 | TRBV6-5 | CASSPIEGFPYNEQFF | TGTGCCAGCAGTCCCATAGAGGGGTTCCCTTACAATGAGCAGTTCTTC
NA | few | TRBJ2-3 | TRBV7-9 | CASSLGQAGDTQYF | TGTGCCAGCAGCTTAGGGCAGGCGGGGGATACGCAGTATTTT
TRBD1 | NA | TRBJ2-4 | TRBV2 | CASKGGKKQYF | TGTGCCAGTAAAGGGGGCAAGAAGCAGTACTTC
NA | NA | TRBJ2-5 | TRBV12-3/TRBV12-4 | CASSPLVRKETQYF | TGTGCCAGCAGTCCCCTGGTTAGGAAAGAGACCCAGTACTTC
NA | many | TRBJ1-5 | TRBV29-1 | CSVEPVRNQPQHF | TGCAGCGTTGAACCCGTCCGCAATCAGCCCCAGCATTTT
NA | NA | TRBJ2-7 | TRBV7-2 | CASQVATNEQYF | TGTGCCAGCCAAGTGGCGACCAACGAGCAGTACTTC
TRBD1 | NA | TRBJ2-1 | TRBV6-6 | CASSHRGLYNEQFF | TGTGCCAGCAGCCACAGGGGGCTCTACAATGAGCAGTTCTTC
TRBD1 | NA | TRBJ2-3 | TRBV10-3 | CAISGQGVSTDTQYF | TGTGCCATCAGTGGACAGGGGGTTTCAACAGATACGCAGTATTTT
NA | NA | TRBJ2-5 | TRBV20-1 | CSAPSSAQETQYF | TGCAGTGCTCCCTCTAGCGCCCAAGAGACCCAGTACTTC
NA | NA | TRBJ2-3 | TRBV2 | CASSEGGIGTQYF | TGTGCCAGCAGTGAAGGGGGGATCGGTACGCAGTATTTT
NA | NA | TRBJ1-6 | TRBV2 | CASKGGASSYNSPLHF | TGTGCCAGCAAGGGGGGGGCGAGCTCCTATAATTCACCCCTCCACTTT
NA | few | TRBJ2-7 | TRBV11-3 | CASSPDMISYEQYF | TGTGCCAGCAGCCCTGACATGATCTCCTACGAGCAGTACTTC
NA | few | TRBJ2-3 | TRBV20-1 | CSARPSDTQYF | TGCAGTGCTCGACCATCAGATACGCAGTATTTT
NA | few | TRBJ2-1 | TRBV6-4 | CATKAGIYNEQFF | TGTGCCACCAAAGCAGGGATTTACAATGAGCAGTTCTTC
NA | NA | TRBJ1-2 | TRBV28 | CASSFSGRNYGYTF | TGTGCCAGCAGTTTTTCAGGGAGGAACTATGGCTACACCTTC
NA | few | TRBJ2-1 | TRBV5-6 | CASRQKYRSSYNEQFF | TGTGCCAGCAGACAGAAGTACCGATCCTCCTACAATGAGCAGTTCTTC
NA | NA | TRBJ1-1 | TRBV12-3/TRBV12-4 | CASSNRVAPSFF | TGTGCCAGCAGCAACAGGGTCGCACCGTCTTTCTTT
NA | NA | TRBJ2-2 | TRBV5-1 | CASSLSLGRTYTGELFF | TGCGCCAGCAGCTTGAGCCTCGGGCGAACTTACACCGGGGAGCTGTTTTTT
NA | few | TRBJ1-2 | TRBV12-3/TRBV12-4 | CASSYSGTRTRGYGYTF | TGTGCCAGCAGCTATTCCGGGACACGCACTCGCGGCTATGGCTACACCTTC
NA | few | TRBJ2-5 | TRBV27 | CASRTSGRETQYF | TGTGCCAGCAGAACCTCAGGGAGAGAGACCCAGTACTTC
NA | NA | TRBJ2-5 | TRBV12-5 | CASGLVRGAVGQETQYF | TGTGCTAGTGGTTTGGTACGGGGGGCAGTGGGGCAAGAGACCCAGTACTTC
NA | NA | TRBJ2-3 | TRBV2 | CASKGVGDTQYF | TGTGCCAGCAAGGGAGTAGGAGATACGCAGTATTTT
NA | NA | TRBJ2-6 | TRBV3-1 | CANSSTGPGANVLTF | TGTGCCAACAGCTCCACAGGGCCAGGGGCCAACGTCCTGACTTTC
TRBD1 | NA | TRBJ2-7 | TRBV5-1 | CASSLLPPGQGPDYEQYF | TGCGCCAGCAGCTTGCTGCCTCCGGGACAGGGACCGGACTACGAGCAGTACTTC
TRBD1 | few | TRBJ2-5 | TRBV4-1 | CASSQAGQGAGETQYF | TGCGCCAGCAGCCAAGCCGGACAGGGTGCAGGAGAGACCCAGTACTTC
NA | NA | TRBJ2-3 | TRBV20-1 | CSTDGASTDTQYF | TGCAGTACAGACGGGGCTAGCACAGATACGCAGTATTTT
NA | NA | TRBJ1-2 | TRBV28 | CASSFPPGAGGYGYTF | TGTGCCAGCAGTTTCCCCCCAGGGGCCGGAGGCTATGGCTACACCTTC
TRBD2 | NA | TRBJ2-3 | TRBV9 | CASSVNGGSTDTQYF | TGTGCCAGCAGCGTAAACGGGGGGAGCACAGATACGCAGTATTTT